This T cell receptor beta chain was identified in a study of T cells after yellow fever vaccination. CDR3 size: 15 residues. CDR1 is SGHDN and CDR2 is FVKESK in the germline V gene. The V gene lost 2 bases and the J gene lost 3 bases, with 13 bases spanning the gap. Whole-study findings and limits: A large majority of primary-vaccination clones showed up again after the booster (approximately 96% CD4, almost 90% CD8). Compared with primary, the secondary response was weaker and peaked at day 5, not 15.

TCR cDNA was made by 5'RACE template switching, adding a universal primer site and UMIs. One entry per CDR3 protein results from TCRdb running MiXCR on the 5' RACE reads. The sample records under 95,000 distinct CDR3 sequences, roughly 7% being singletons. This clonotype was detected only a few times. What it recognizes is unknown. J is TRBJ2-5 and V is TRBV14; no clear D. The sample was CD8+ T cells sorted from PBMCs, taken around 10 days after the first yellow fever vaccination. This TCR was recovered from a man aged 18 to 30 who received the YFV17D yellow fever vaccine. The CDR3 is CASSQWVGSKETQYF. In DNA, the CDR3 is TGTGCCAGCAGCCAATGGGTGGGGTCGAAAGAGACCCAGTACTTC.